The entry that follows covers one T cell receptor beta chain sequence. The antigen it binds to is not known. No much larger clonotype is one base removed from it; base qualities were not supplied. The immunoSEQ Assay, a bias-controlled multiplex PCR, was used to amplify TCRbeta CDR3 regions from genomic DNA. From the authors' description of their analysis: Within the assay, amplification of reference gene primers was used to estimate how many nucleated cells each sample contained. To quantify the absolute abundance of each unique TCRbeta CDR3 rearrangement, sequence reads were collapsed and filtered. For each sample, productive Simpson clonality was calculated by taking the square root of Simpson's diversity index across productive rearrangements. TCRdb took over this immuneACCESS table, retaining in-frame rearrangements with V and J assigned. Such tables are incomplete; in checked studies, under half of the missing clones stem from an unresolved V gene, and the remainder is unexplained. That table furnishes V, J and clone size, whereas the DNA furnished D and trimming. Here the sample has roughly 200,000 clones; around 86% occur a single time. The top ten clones comprise 5% to 7% of the sample.

The data are from a study of blood T cell repertoires in COVID-19 (dated by TCRdb to between 2020 and 2021). Regarding the research as a whole: Collaborator samples came from the United States, Italy and Spain and covered acute and convalescent phases of COVID-19. The samples were drawn from two sources: the first 160 participants of the ongoing ImmuneRACE study, and approximately 1,300 subjects contributed by 6 global collaborators. A de-identified subject ID, COVID-19 status, age in years and sex were almost always included in the sample metadata. The material from the prospective study consisted of cDNA or gDNA derived from T cells, B-cell-depleted T cells, or PBMCs. HLA class I and class II types, where available, came from metadata supplied by the sample provider rather than from assay-based typing. The repertoires were released in a freely available public database intended as a resource for research on the immune response to SARS-CoV-2. Deeply sampled blood TCRbeta repertoires from subjects exposed to, actively infected with, or recovered from COVID-19 were included in the dataset. What the study reported, not specific to this receptor: How much clinical and demographic metadata was included differed by source and by participant, and the metadata was provided uncurated.

Including the terminal cysteine and phenylalanine, the CDR3 comprises 14 residues. The DNA shown is the 42-base CDR3, in frame from base 1. For CDR1 and CDR2, the germline V gene lists MNHEY and SVGAGI. V loses 6 bases, J loses 0 bases, and the germline ends lie 11 bases apart. Participants in the prospective study were aged roughly 18 to 100 years, lived in some 24 United States geographic areas, and enrolled through a virtual design. In the prospective study, participants were assigned to cohorts based on the clinical history participants reported in a screening survey and a study questionnaire. In the prospective study, mobile phlebotomists collected whole blood, serum and a nasopharyngeal or oropharyngeal swab from each participant. Over a 2-month period, participants in the prospective study had the option of providing additional blood draws and questionnaires. Prospective study blood samples were shipped either frozen or at room temperature before DNA extraction.

The source material was PBMCs or T cells enriched from blood (not recorded which). The chain joins TRBV6-5 to TRBJ1-2; the D gene assignment is ambiguous. This TCR was sampled from a man aged 35-49 years with acute COVID-19. CDR3 protein: CASRYPGTNYGYTF. The DNA sequence is given as TGTGCCAGCAGATATCCGGGGACTAACTATGGCTACACCTTC.